This TCR beta chain was sequenced in a study of tumor-infiltrating lymphocytes in primary liver carcinoma. Turning to the study itself: Spanning 4.2 to 10 cm, the tumors were T1-T3 N0M0.

Co-extraction of both nucleic acids (RNA and DNA) used about 20-34 mg of unsorted bulk tissue. Viable tumor cells exceeded 75% in all tumor samples. For this clonotype: One end of the junction fails to match germline, which may point to a read error.

A constant-region primer primed TCR beta cDNA synthesis from around 500 ng of total RNA. For TCR beta, libraries were produced by three nested multiplex PCR rounds using slightly modified ARM-PCR. A C-beta reverse primer and TRBV1-TRBV30 forward primers served in each of the first two PCR rounds, at ten to eleven cycles apiece. TCRdb passed the multiplex PCR reads through MiXCR, listing each CDR3 protein once. The sample comprises around 190,000 distinct CDR3 sequences, just under 85% of which are singletons, and 15% to 20% rests with the top ten. The CDR3 contains 15 residues. CDR1 and CDR2 (germline): MNHEY, SVGAGI.

The sequenced sample consisted of tumor tissue from primary liver carcinoma. The clonotype was recovered from a man aged 40-49 years with primary liver carcinoma and hepatitis B virus infection. This chain connects TRBV6-5 to TRBJ2-7; no definite D call. CDR3 sequence reads: CASSLRPVGTYEQYF. In DNA, the CDR3 is TGTGCAAGCAGCCTGCGTCCGGTGGGGACCTACGAGCAGTACTTC.